The sequence of this T cell receptor (beta chain) was determined in a study of T cell changes during pregnancy in multiple sclerosis. Assay: immunoSEQ multiplex PCR; the TCRdb copy retains only in-frame clones and omits some. The sample records about 32,000 clones, roughly 87% being singletons. Trimming cost V 4 bases and J 0 bases; bases outside gene matches: 7. The CDR3 runs to 16 residues. CDR1 and CDR2 from the germline V gene are SGHTS and YDEGEE. The sample in question was CD4+ T cells from peripheral blood mononuclear cells, obtained after pregnancy. The V gene is TRBV5-8, the J gene TRBJ1-1; TRBD1 matches at 9 bases. The clonotype originates from a female donor in good health, enrolled as a control in a pregnancy study. CDR3 region: CASSLIQGAVNTEAFF. CDR3 DNA sequence: TGTGCCAGCAGCCTAATACAGGGGGCGGTGAACACTGAAGCTTTCTTT.